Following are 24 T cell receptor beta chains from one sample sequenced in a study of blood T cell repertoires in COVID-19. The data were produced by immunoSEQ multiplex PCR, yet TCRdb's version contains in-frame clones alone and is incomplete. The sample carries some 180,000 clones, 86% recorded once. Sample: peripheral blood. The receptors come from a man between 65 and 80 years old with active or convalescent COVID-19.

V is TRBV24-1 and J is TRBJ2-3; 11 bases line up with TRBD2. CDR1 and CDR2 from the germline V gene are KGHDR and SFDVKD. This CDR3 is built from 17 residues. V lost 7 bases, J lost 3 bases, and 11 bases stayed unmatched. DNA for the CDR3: TGTGCCACCAGCACACCAACTAGCGGGAGTAGGACAGATACGCAGTATTTT. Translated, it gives CATSTPTSGSRTDTQYF.

For the CDR3, the DNA is TGTGCCAGTAGTATAAGGGTTGGCGGGAGAGGAGATGAGCAGTTCTTC. This translates into CASSIRVGGRGDEQFF. The chain uses TRBV19 and TRBJ2-1; 7 nucleotides agree with TRBD2. Looked up from germline, CDR1 is LNHDA and CDR2 is SQIVND (reference sequence). This CDR3 contains 16 residues. J lost 8 bases, V lost 2 bases, and 12 bases had no gene match.

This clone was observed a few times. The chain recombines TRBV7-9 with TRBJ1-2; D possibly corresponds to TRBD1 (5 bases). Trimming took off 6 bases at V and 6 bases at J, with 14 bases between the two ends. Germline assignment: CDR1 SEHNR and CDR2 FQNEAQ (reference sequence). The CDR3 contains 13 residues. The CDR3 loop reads CASRRGTGDGYTF. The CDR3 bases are TGTGCCAGCAGGCGGGGCACGGGGGATGGCTACACCTTC.

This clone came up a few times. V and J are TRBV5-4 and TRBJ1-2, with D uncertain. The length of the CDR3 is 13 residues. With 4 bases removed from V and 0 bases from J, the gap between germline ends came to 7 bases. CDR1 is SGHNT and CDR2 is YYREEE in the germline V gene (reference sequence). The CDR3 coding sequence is TGTGCCAGCAGCGCTAAAGCTAACTATGGCTACACCTTC. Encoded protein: CASSAKANYGYTF.

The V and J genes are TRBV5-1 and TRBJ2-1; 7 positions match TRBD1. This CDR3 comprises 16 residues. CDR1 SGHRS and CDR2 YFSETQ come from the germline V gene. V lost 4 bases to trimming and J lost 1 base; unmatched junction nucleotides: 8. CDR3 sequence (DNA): TGCGCCAGCAGCGTAACCACAGGGGTTTCCTACAATGAGCAGTTCTTC. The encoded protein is CASSVTTGVSYNEQFF.

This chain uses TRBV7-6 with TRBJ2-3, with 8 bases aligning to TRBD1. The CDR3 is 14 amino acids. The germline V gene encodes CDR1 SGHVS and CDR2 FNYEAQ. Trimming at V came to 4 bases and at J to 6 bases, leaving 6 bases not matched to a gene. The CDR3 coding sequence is TGTGCCAGCAGCTGGCAGGGGGCAAGTGATACGCAGTATTTT. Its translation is CASSWQGASDTQYF. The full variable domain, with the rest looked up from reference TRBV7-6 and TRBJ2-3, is GAGVSQSPRYKVTKRGQDVALRCDPISGHVSLYWYRQALGQGPEFLTYFNYEAQQDKSGLPNDRFSAERPEGSISTLTIQRTEQRDSAMYRCASSWQGASDTQYFGPGTRLTVL.

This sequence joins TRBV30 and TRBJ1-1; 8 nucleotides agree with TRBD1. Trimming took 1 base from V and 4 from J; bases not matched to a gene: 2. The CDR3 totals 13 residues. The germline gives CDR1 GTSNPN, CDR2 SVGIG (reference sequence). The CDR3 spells CAWSGTGGTEAFF. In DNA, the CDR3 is TGTGCCTGGAGTGGAACAGGGGGCACTGAAGCTTTCTTT.

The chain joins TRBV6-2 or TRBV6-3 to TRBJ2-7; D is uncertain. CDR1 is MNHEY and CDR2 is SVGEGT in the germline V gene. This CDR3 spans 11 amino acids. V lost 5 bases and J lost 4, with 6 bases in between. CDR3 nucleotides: TGTGCCAGCAGTACCGGGTACGAGCAGTACTTC. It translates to CASSTGYEQYF.

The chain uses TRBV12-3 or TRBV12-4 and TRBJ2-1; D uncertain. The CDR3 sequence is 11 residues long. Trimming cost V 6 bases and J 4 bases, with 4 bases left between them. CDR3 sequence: CASRAYNEQFF. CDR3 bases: TGTGCCAGCAGAGCATACAATGAGCAGTTCTTC.

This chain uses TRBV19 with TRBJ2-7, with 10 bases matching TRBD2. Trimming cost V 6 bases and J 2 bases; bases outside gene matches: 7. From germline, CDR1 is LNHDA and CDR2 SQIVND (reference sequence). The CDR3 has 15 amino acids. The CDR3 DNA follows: TGTGCCAGTAGATGGGGGACTAGCGCAACCTACGAGCAGTACTTC. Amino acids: CASRWGTSATYEQYF.

CDR3 DNA sequence: TGCGCCAGCAGCTTGAGCCCCGCCCGGTACAATGAGCAGTTCTTC. Translation: CASSLSPARYNEQFF. The chain has TRBV5-1 and TRBJ2-1; D is uncertain. The CDR3 has 15 amino acids. The germline CDR1 and CDR2 sequences are SGHRS and YFSETQ. V lost 1 base and J 4 bases, leaving 12 bases between the germline ends. The full variable domain, with the rest looked up from reference TRBV5-1 and TRBJ2-1, is KAGVTQTPRYLIKTRGQQVTLSCSPISGHRSVSWYQQTPGQGLQFLFEYFSETQRNKGNFPGRFSGRQFSNSRSEMNVSTLELGDSALYLCASSLSPARYNEQFFGPGTRLTVL.

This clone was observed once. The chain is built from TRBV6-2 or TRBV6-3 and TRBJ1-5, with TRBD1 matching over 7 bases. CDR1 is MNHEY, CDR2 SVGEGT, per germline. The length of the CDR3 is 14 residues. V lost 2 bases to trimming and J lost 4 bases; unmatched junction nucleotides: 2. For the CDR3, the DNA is TGTGCCAGCAGTTACACGACAGGGAATCAGCCCCAGCATTTT. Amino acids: CASSYTTGNQPQHF.

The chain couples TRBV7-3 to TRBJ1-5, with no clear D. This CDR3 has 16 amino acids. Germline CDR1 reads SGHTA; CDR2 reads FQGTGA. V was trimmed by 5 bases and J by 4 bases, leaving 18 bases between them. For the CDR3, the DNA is TGTGCCAGCAGCCCCACGACACCGACCACTAATCAGCCCCAGCATTTT. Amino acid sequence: CASSPTTPTTNQPQHF.

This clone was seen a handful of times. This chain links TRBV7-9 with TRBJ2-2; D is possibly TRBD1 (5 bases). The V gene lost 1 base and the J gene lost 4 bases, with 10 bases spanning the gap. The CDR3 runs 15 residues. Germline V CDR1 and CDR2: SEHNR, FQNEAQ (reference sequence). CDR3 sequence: CASSLVDRSTGELFF. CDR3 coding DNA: TGTGCCAGCAGCTTAGTAGACAGAAGCACCGGGGAGCTGTTTTTT.

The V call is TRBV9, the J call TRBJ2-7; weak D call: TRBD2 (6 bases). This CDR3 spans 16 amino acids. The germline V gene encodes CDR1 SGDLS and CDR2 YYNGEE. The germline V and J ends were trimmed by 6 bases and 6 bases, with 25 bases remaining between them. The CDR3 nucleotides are TGTGCCAGCAAAAAAAGTCTCGGGACTCCCGGCGGCGAGCAGTACTTC. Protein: CASKKSLGTPGGEQYF.

For the CDR3, the DNA is TGTGCCAGCAGCTTGCGGGGGTCTCCGGGACAGGGGGCCGAGCAGCCCCAGCATTTT. Protein product: CASSLRGSPGQGAEQPQHF. The V gene is TRBV7-8, the J gene TRBJ1-5, with 12 positions matching TRBD1. CDR3 length equals 19 residues. V was pared by 3 bases and J by 7 bases, with 16 bases of the junction left unmatched. CDR1 and CDR2 (germline): SGHVS, FQNEAQ.

CDR3 protein: CASSPNRAMSTDTQYF. CDR3 DNA: TGTGCCAGCTCACCAAACAGGGCCATGAGCACAGATACGCAGTATTTT. The J gene is TRBJ2-3, the V gene TRBV18, with D perhaps matching TRBD1 (6 bases). In germline, CDR1 is KGHSH, CDR2 LQKENI. Trimming took off 2 bases at V and 0 bases at J, with 12 bases between the two ends. This CDR3 is built from 16 residues.

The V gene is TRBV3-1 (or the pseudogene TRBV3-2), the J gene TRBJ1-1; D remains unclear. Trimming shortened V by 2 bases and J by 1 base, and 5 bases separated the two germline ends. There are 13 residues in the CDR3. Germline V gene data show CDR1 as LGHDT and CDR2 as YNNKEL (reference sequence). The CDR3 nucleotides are TGTGCCAGCAGCCAACCACAGAACACTGAAGCTTTCTTT. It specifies CASSQPQNTEAFF.

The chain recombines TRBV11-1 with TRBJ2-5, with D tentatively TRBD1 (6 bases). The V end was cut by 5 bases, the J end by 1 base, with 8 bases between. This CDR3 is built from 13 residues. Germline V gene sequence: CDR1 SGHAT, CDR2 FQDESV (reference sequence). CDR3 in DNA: TGTGCCAGCAGCCGACAGGTCCAAGAGACCCAGTACTTC. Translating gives CASSRQVQETQYF.

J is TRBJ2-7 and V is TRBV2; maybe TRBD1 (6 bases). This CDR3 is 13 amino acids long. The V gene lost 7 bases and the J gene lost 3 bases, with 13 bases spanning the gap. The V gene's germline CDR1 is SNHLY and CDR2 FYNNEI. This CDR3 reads CASTIQGNYEQYF. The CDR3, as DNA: TGTGCCAGCACGATACAGGGAAACTACGAGCAGTACTTC. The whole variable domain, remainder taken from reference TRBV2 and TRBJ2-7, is EPEVTQTPSHQVTQMGQEVILRCVPISNHLYFYWYRQILGQKVEFLVSFYNNEISEKSEIFDDQFSVERPDGSNFTLKIRSTKLEDSAMYFCASTIQGNYEQYFGPGTRLTVT.

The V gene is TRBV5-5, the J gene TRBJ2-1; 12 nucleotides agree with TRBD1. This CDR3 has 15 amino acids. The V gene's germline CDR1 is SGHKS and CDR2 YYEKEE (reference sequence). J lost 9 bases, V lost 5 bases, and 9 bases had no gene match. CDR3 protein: CASRRGQGARSEQFF. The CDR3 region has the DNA TGTGCCAGCAGACGGGGACAGGGGGCGCGGAGTGAGCAGTTCTTC.

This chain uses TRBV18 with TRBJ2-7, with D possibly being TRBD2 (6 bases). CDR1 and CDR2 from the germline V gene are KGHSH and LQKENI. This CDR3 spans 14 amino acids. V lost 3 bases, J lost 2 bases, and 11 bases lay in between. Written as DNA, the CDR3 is TGTGCCAGCTCACCGGGACTGTCCACCTACGAGCAGTACTTC. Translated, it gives CASSPGLSTYEQYF.

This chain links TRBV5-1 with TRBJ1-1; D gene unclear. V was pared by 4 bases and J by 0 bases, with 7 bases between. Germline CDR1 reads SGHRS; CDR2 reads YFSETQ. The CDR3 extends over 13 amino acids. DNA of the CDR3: TGCGCCAGCAGCCCTGTAGTGAACACTGAAGCTTTCTTT. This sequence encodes CASSPVVNTEAFF. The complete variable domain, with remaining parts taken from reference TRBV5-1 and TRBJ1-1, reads KAGVTQTPRYLIKTRGQQVTLSCSPISGHRSVSWYQQTPGQGLQFLFEYFSETQRNKGNFPGRFSGRQFSNSRSEMNVSTLELGDSALYLCASSPVVNTEAFFGQGTRLTVV.

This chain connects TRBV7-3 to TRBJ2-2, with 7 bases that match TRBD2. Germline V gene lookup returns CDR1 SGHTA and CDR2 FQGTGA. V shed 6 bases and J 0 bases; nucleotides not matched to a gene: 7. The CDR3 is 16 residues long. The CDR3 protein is CASSRLAASNTGELFF. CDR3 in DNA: TGTGCCAGCAGTCGCCTAGCGGCCTCGAACACCGGGGAGCTGTTTTTT.